This entry lists 8 T cell receptor beta chains sequenced from one sample in a study of vaccination and CD4 T cells after COVID-19. These TCRs' antigens remain unknown. Cultured CD4+ T-cell DNA underwent Oncomine TCR Beta short-read sequencing. Each CDR3 protein is one row after TCRdb ran MiXCR on the PCR reads. The repertoire holds about 20,000 distinct CDR3 sequences, 55% seen once, with about 10% in the top ten. Treatment given: roughly 11-day PBMC culture with coronavirus spike peptide pools or control peptides (ViraFEST assay). The specimen was CD4+ T cells from blood, cultured in vitro. The receptors stem from a human donor who had recovered from COVID-19.

This clonotype was picked up a small number of times. The chain links TRBV20-1 to TRBJ2-4; no clear D gene. Trimming stripped 6 bases from V and 0 bases from J, with 21 bases between. Germline V lookup: CDR1 DFQATT, CDR2 SNEGSKA (reference sequence). This CDR3 region has 17 residues. The CDR3 DNA reads as TGCAGTGCGCCACCGAGAGGCGGATCAACAGCCAAAAACATTCAGTACTTC. The encoded protein is CSAPPRGGSTAKNIQYF.

The chain is built from TRBV5-6 and TRBJ1-1; possible D gene TRBD1, 5 bases. V lost 1 base and J lost 1, with 11 bases in between. CDR1 SGHDT and CDR2 YYEEEE come from the germline V gene. There are 15 residues in the CDR3. This CDR3 reads CASSLPTGGNTEAFF. As DNA, the CDR3 is TGTGCCAGCAGCTTGCCCACCGGGGGGAACACTGAAGCTTTCTTT.

The rearrangement links TRBV27 to TRBJ2-3, with a tentative D call TRBD1 (7 bases). The CDR3 extends over 14 amino acids. Looked up from germline, CDR1 is MNHEY and CDR2 is SMNVEV (reference sequence). Trimming shortened V by 2 bases and J by 5 bases, and 11 bases separated the two germline ends. Here the CDR3 reads CASSLGGGRDTQYF. DNA of the CDR3: TGTGCCAGCAGTTTAGGAGGGGGCAGAGATACGCAGTATTTT.

This clonotype was counted a few times. The chain couples TRBV28 to TRBJ2-1; 7 bases match TRBD2. The CDR3 is made up of 14 amino acids. The germline V gene has CDR1 MDHEN and CDR2 SYDVKM. With V trimmed by 4 bases and J by 4 bases, 4 bases remained unmatched. In nucleotides, the CDR3 is TGTGCCAGCAGTTACCCTAGCGGTTACAATGAGCAGTTCTTC. Translation: CASSYPSGYNEQFF.

This clonotype was found a few times. The chain joins TRBV27 to TRBJ1-1; no clear D gene. The CDR3 sequence is 14 residues long. Trimming took off 3 bases at V and 4 bases at J, with 12 bases between the two ends. In germline, CDR1 is MNHEY, CDR2 SMNVEV (reference sequence). The CDR3 loop is CASSFFGDRTEAFF. The CDR3 DNA reads as TGTGCCAGCAGTTTCTTCGGGGATCGCACTGAAGCTTTCTTT.

The chain links TRBV5-4 to TRBJ2-5, with D possibly matching TRBD2 (6 bases). The ends were cut back, 2 bases at V and 1 base at J, with 9 bases in the middle. CDR3 length: 14 amino acids. The germline gives CDR1 SGHNT, CDR2 YYREEE (reference sequence). The CDR3 here is CASSFAGTQETQYF. In DNA, the CDR3 is TGTGCCAGCAGCTTCGCGGGGACCCAAGAGACCCAGTACTTC. The full variable domain, completed using reference TRBV5-4 and TRBJ2-5, is ETGVTQSPTHLIKTRGQQVTLRCSSQSGHNTVSWYQQALGQGPQFIFQYYREEENGRGNFPPRFSGLQFPNYSSELNVNALELDDSALYLCASSFAGTQETQYFGPGTRLLVL.

The chain couples TRBV7-8 to TRBJ1-6; perhaps TRBD1 as D (5 bases). CDR3 length: 15 amino acids. V dropped 7 bases and J dropped 7 bases, with 17 bases sitting between them. Germline lookup yields CDR1 SGHVS and CDR2 FQNEAQ. The CDR3 sequence: CASILGGGLNSPLHF. The CDR3 bases are TGTGCCAGCATCCTCGGGGGGGGGTTAAATTCACCCCTCCACTTT.

The chain has TRBV5-5 and TRBJ1-1, with D possibly matching TRBD1 (5 bases). V gave up 3 bases and J gave up 7 bases, with 13 bases separating them. In germline, CDR1 is SGHKS, CDR2 YYEKEE (reference sequence). The length of the CDR3 is 13 residues. CDR3 protein: CASSWDGSNEAFF. CDR3 bases: TGTGCCAGCAGCTGGGACGGGTCGAATGAAGCTTTCTTT.